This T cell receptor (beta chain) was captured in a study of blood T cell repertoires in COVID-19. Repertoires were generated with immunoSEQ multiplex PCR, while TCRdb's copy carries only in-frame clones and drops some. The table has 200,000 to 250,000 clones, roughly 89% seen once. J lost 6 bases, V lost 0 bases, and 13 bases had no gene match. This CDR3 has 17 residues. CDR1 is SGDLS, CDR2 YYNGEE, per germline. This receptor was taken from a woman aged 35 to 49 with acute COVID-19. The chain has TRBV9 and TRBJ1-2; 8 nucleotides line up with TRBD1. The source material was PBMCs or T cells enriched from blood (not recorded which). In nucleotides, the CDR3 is TGTGCCAGCAGCGTAGAGGGACAGGTCTCTATCGGTCATGGCTACACCTTC. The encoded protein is CASSVEGQVSIGHGYTF.